This TCR beta chain was retrieved from a study of T cells in Graves' hyperthyroidism and ophthalmopathy. V lost 2 bases to trimming and J lost 0 bases, with 0 bases between them. Germline CDR1 is KGHDR and CDR2 is SFDVKD. The CDR3 is 13 residues long. What was amplified from RNA transcripts were TCR beta CDR3 regions. The TCR CDR3 was amplified in a first-round RT-PCR using the HTBI primer set. TCRdb fed the multiplex PCR reads into MiXCR, producing one record per CDR3 protein. Of about 690,000 distinct CDR3 sequences in the sample, 17% were seen once. Study-wide points: Onset of ophthalmopathy came a median around 7.1 months after the model predicted it.

This clonotype appeared many times. The antigen remains unidentified. Sequencing used blood. The TCR comes from a man aged 45-65 years with Graves' hyperthyroidism. J is TRBJ1-4 and V is TRBV24-1, with D hard to call. DNA for the CDR3: TGTGCCACCAGTGATTCAACTAATGAAAAACTGTTTTTT. As protein: CATSDSTNEKLFF.